What follows are 8 T cell receptor beta chains derived from one specimen sequenced in a study of siplizumab effects on memory and regulatory T cells. Assay used: immunoSEQ multiplex PCR; TCRdb lists only in-frame clones, some missing. The data contain approximately 94,000 clones, 94% of them singletons. The sequencing sample was made of non-Treg CD4+ T cells sorted from blood. The source of these receptors is a human donor in good health.

J is TRBJ1-5 and V is TRBV12-5; TRBD1 might be the D (6 bases). Germline-derived CDR1 and CDR2 are LGHNT and FRNRAP. V was pared by 2 bases and J by 7 bases, with 15 bases between. The CDR3 is made up of 15 amino acids. Here the CDR3 reads CASGLLTGRRQPQHF. CDR3 sequence (DNA): TGTGCTAGTGGTTTGTTAACAGGGAGGAGACAGCCCCAGCATTTT.

The gene calls are TRBV7-9 and TRBJ2-5; 12 nucleotides agree with TRBD2. Per germline, CDR1 SEHNR and CDR2 FQNEAQ (reference sequence). The CDR3 runs 18 residues. Trimming took 5 bases from V and 0 from J; bases not matched to a gene: 10. The CDR3 reads CASSHRGLAGRNQETQYF. CDR3 in DNA: TGTGCCAGCAGCCATCGGGGACTAGCGGGCCGGAACCAAGAGACCCAGTACTTC.

V usage is TRBV18 and J usage is TRBJ1-5; D unresolved. CDR1 and CDR2 from the germline V gene are KGHSH and LQKENI. The CDR3 runs 14 residues. Trimming removed 1 base from V and 4 bases from J, with 8 bases in between. The CDR3 nucleotides are TGTGCCAGCTCACCACGGAACAGAAATCAGCCCCAGCATTTT. Amino acid sequence: CASSPRNRNQPQHF.

The count of this clone is one. The V gene is TRBV7-3, the J gene TRBJ2-5; D perhaps matches TRBD2 (6 bases). Germline CDR1 and CDR2: SGHTA and FQGTGA. The CDR3 covers 16 residues. The V end lost 2 bases, the J end lost 10 bases, and 23 bases lay between the germline ends. In DNA, the CDR3 is TGTGCCAGCAGCTTATCTCCATGGGGACTTAAGCGAAGCCAGTACTTC. It encodes CASSLSPWGLKRSQYF.

V and J are TRBV27 and TRBJ2-7; D may be TRBD1 (6 bases). Germline V gives CDR1 MNHEY, CDR2 SMNVEV (reference sequence). The CDR3 loop spans 14 amino acids. Between the trimmed V and J ends, which lost 3 bases and 2 bases, there was a span of 11 bases. CDR3 loop: CASSFKDSTYEQYF. The CDR3 DNA reads TGTGCCAGCAGTTTTAAGGACAGTACCTACGAGCAGTACTTC.

This chain connects TRBV7-9 to TRBJ2-7; TRBD2 agrees at 12 bases. In germline, CDR1 is SEHNR, CDR2 FQNEAQ (reference sequence). The CDR3 consists of 15 residues. Trimming took 4 bases from V and 4 from J; bases not matched to a gene: 5. The CDR3, as DNA: TGTGCCAGCAGCTCCCTAGCGGGAGGGCCATACGAGCAGTACTTC. Its protein product is CASSSLAGGPYEQYF.

The chain employs TRBV6-1 and TRBJ1-4, with 8 bases aligning to TRBD1. The junction had 8 bases not matched to a gene; V was cut back by 4 bases and J by 4 bases. The CDR3 is 16 residues long. Germline V CDR1 and CDR2: MNHNS, SASEGT. CDR3 DNA: TGTGCCAGCAGTGGTTACAGGGGGGACGGTAATGAAAAACTGTTTTTT. Amino acids: CASSGYRGDGNEKLFF.

J is TRBJ1-2 and V is TRBV2; TRBD1 matches at 9 bases. The V gene's germline CDR1 is SNHLY and CDR2 FYNNEI. After removal of 6 bases from V and 7 bases from J, the junction contained 12 bases not matched to a gene. The CDR3 has 15 amino acids. CDR3 nucleotide sequence: TGTGCCAGCAGGGTTTCGGACAGGGGAATTGGTGGCTACACCTTC. Amino acid sequence: CASRVSDRGIGGYTF.